The 25 T cell receptor beta chains listed next were all sequenced from one sample in a study of shared clonotypes between healthy human individuals. TCRdb keeps only in-frame clones here, not all; method: immunoSEQ multiplex PCR. The table lists 2 million to 2.5 million clones, approximately 96% of them singletons, with roughly 0.13% in the top ten. Sequenced material: naive CD4+ T cells sorted from blood. Sample subset: CD45RA+ positively selected. The receptors were sampled from a man younger than 35 in good health.

A word on this clone: The sample holds other DNA sequences that translate to the same CDR3. V is TRBV6-5 and J is TRBJ1-1; 8 nucleotides agree with TRBD1. The ends lost 0 bases at V and 8 bases at J; junction bases unmatched: 2. In germline, CDR1 is MNHEY, CDR2 SVGAGI. The CDR3 spans 13 residues. CDR3 sequence: CASSYSRTGEAFF. CDR3 sequence (DNA): TGTGCCAGCAGTTACTCCAGGACAGGGGAAGCTTTCTTT.

The chain recombines TRBV6-1 with TRBJ2-7; 12 bases line up with TRBD2. CDR3 length: 18 residues. Germline CDR1 reads MNHNS; CDR2 reads SASEGT. The ends lost 4 bases at V and 3 bases at J; junction bases unmatched: 13. The CDR3 DNA follows: TGTGCCAGCAGTGCCGGACTAGCGGGGACCATTTCACTCTACGAGCAGTACTTC. It codes for CASSAGLAGTISLYEQYF.

This clone was counted only a few times. The rearrangement uses TRBV19 and TRBJ1-6, with D perhaps matching TRBD1 (5 bases). The CDR3 extends over 15 amino acids. Trimming left V 2 bases short and J 9 bases short, with 14 bases between. Germline V gene data show CDR1 as LNHDA and CDR2 as SQIVND (reference sequence). The CDR3 sequence: CASSIPGAGISPLHF. The CDR3 bases are TGTGCCAGTAGTATACCCGGGGCAGGGATTTCACCCCTCCACTTT.

This clone was found once. The chain couples TRBV5-1 to TRBJ2-3, with D hard to call. Germline lookup yields CDR1 SGHRS and CDR2 YFSETQ. The CDR3 loop spans 15 amino acids. V was clipped by 3 bases and J by 4 bases, with 15 bases between them. In DNA form, the CDR3 reads TGCGCCAGCAGCTCGGACCCCCGTTTGCCAGATACGCAGTATTTT. Amino acids: CASSSDPRLPDTQYF.

Comments on this clone: Other nucleotide sequences in the sample specify the same CDR3. For the CDR3, the DNA is TGCGCCAGCAGCTTGGCCGGCGTTAATGAAAAACTGTTTTTT. Amino acid sequence: CASSLAGVNEKLFF. The genes are TRBV5-1 and TRBJ1-4; no definite D call. V lost 0 bases and J 4 bases, leaving 7 bases between the germline ends. The germline V gene encodes CDR1 SGHRS and CDR2 YFSETQ. This CDR3 contains 14 residues.

This clone showed up just once. The CDR3 DNA reads as TGTGCCAGCAGCCCAGACAGGGGAAAATCCTACGAGCAGTACTTC. This codes for CASSPDRGKSYEQYF. The chain carries TRBV7-8 and TRBJ2-7; TRBD1 agrees at 8 bases. With V trimmed by 5 bases and J by 1 base, 7 bases remained unmatched. CDR3 length: 15 amino acids. Germline lookup yields CDR1 SGHVS and CDR2 FQNEAQ.

V gene TRBV9 combines with J gene TRBJ2-3; 9 bases are a match to TRBD2. Germline values: CDR1 SGDLS, CDR2 YYNGEE. The length of the CDR3 is 16 residues. With V trimmed by 0 bases and J by 5 bases, 7 bases remained unmatched. The CDR3 spells CASSVDPAGGQDTQYF. In nucleotides, the CDR3 is TGTGCCAGCAGCGTAGATCCAGCGGGAGGCCAAGATACGCAGTATTTT.

This sequence joins TRBV5-6 and TRBJ1-3; TRBD1 agrees at 8 bases. V trimming: 5 bases; J trimming: 4 bases; junction bases outside the gene matches: 5. Germline CDR1 SGHDT, CDR2 YYEEEE. This CDR3 comprises 14 residues. The CDR3 region has the DNA TGTGCCAGCAGTCGGGACAGGCGGGGAAACACCATATATTTT. Translation gives CASSRDRRGNTIYF.

The chain has TRBV5-4 and TRBJ2-3, with TRBD2 identical over 13 bases. CDR1 and CDR2 from the germline V gene are SGHNT and YYREEE (reference sequence). V was clipped by 5 bases and J by 6 bases; unmatched bases: 3. The CDR3 has 14 residues. The CDR3 loop reads CASSSTSGRDTQYF. The DNA of the CDR3 is TGTGCCAGCAGTTCGACTAGCGGGAGGGATACGCAGTATTTT.

In DNA, the CDR3 is TGTGCCAGCAGTTTAGGTGGGATACTTAGCAATCAGCCCCAGCATTTT. Translating gives CASSLGGILSNQPQHF. The chain couples TRBV28 to TRBJ1-5; D ambiguous. Between the trimmed V and J ends, which lost 2 bases and 0 bases, there was a span of 11 bases. Germline CDR1 is MDHEN and CDR2 is SYDVKM. The CDR3 runs to 16 residues.

The rearrangement links TRBV25-1 to TRBJ2-5, with no clear D. This CDR3 region has 13 residues. CDR1 and CDR2 from the germline V gene are MGHDK and SYGVNS. Trimming removed 2 bases from V and 3 bases from J, with 7 bases in between. The CDR3 nucleotides read TGTGCCAGCAGTGAACACCTAAAAGAGACCCAGTACTTC. Its protein is CASSEHLKETQYF.

Notes on this clone: One end of the junction fails to match germline, which may point to a read error. The rearrangement joins TRBV7-7 to TRBJ2-7; 12 bases match TRBD2. Germline V gene lookup returns CDR1 SSHAT and CDR2 FNYEAQ (reference sequence). The CDR3 runs to 15 residues. The CDR3 DNA follows: TGTGCTAGCAGCTTTCTAGCGGGGGGGCCCAACGAGCAGTACTTC. Its protein is CASSFLAGGPNEQYF.

V and J are TRBV4-1 and TRBJ2-2, with D unclear. The CDR3 is 13 amino acids. Germline V gene lookup returns CDR1 MGHRA and CDR2 YSYEKL. V was trimmed by 6 bases and J by 4 bases, leaving 9 bases between them. CDR3 in DNA: TGCGCCAGCAGGGAATTTGGCACCGGGGAGCTGTTTTTT. Translation gives CASREFGTGELFF.

The chain has TRBV7-9 and TRBJ1-1; D gene uncertain. V was trimmed by 1 base and J by 0 bases, leaving 12 bases between them. CDR1 is SEHNR and CDR2 is FQNEAQ in the germline V gene (reference sequence). This CDR3 region has 16 residues. CDR3 residues: CASSLEGRRLNTEAFF. In DNA, the CDR3 is TGTGCCAGCAGCTTAGAAGGGAGGCGACTGAACACTGAAGCTTTCTTT.

The chain is built from TRBV28 and TRBJ1-1; TRBD1 matches at 9 bases. The CDR3 has 14 residues. Unmatched junction bases numbered 5, after V lost 4 bases and J lost 5 bases. The germline CDR1 and CDR2 sequences are MDHEN and SYDVKM. As DNA, the CDR3 is TGTGCCAGCAGTTGGGGACAGGGTTGGACTGAAGCTTTCTTT. It translates to CASSWGQGWTEAFF.

V and J are TRBV28 and TRBJ1-4; 7 bases line up with TRBD1. J gave up 7 bases and V 2 bases, and 1 base lay outside the gene matches. Germline V lookup: CDR1 MDHEN, CDR2 SYDVKM. This CDR3 spans 13 amino acids. DNA for the CDR3: TGTGCCAGCAGTTTAAACAGGGGTGAAAAACTGTTTTTT. The encoded protein is CASSLNRGEKLFF.

This chain joins TRBV6-1 and TRBJ2-7; D may be TRBD2 (5 bases). V lost 1 base and J lost 0, with 13 bases in between. The CDR3 consists of 16 residues. CDR1 is MNHNS and CDR2 is SASEGT in the germline V gene. The CDR3, as DNA: TGTGCCAGCAGTGAAGGTGATAGCGCTAGCTCCTACGAGCAGTACTTC. As protein: CASSEGDSASSYEQYF.

The chain combines TRBV10-3 with TRBJ1-1; D may be TRBD1 (5 bases). Germline-derived CDR1 and CDR2 are ENHRY and SYGVKD. The V end was cut by 6 bases, the J end by 4 bases, with 9 bases between. The CDR3 runs to 12 residues. CDR3 sequence (DNA): TGTGCCATCAGCGCAGGGTTCACTGAAGCTTTCTTT. Its protein is CAISAGFTEAFF.

This clone was observed a handful of times. The chain carries TRBV7-9 and TRBJ2-7, with 8 bases lining up with TRBD2. CDR3 length: 18 amino acids. Germline assignment: CDR1 SEHNR and CDR2 FQNEAQ (reference sequence). The junction had 18 bases not matched to a gene; V was cut back by 4 bases and J by 4 bases. CDR3 sequence reads: CASSSPQDSPSGLYEQYF. DNA for the CDR3: TGTGCCAGCAGCTCCCCGCAGGACTCACCTAGCGGGCTGTACGAGCAGTACTTC.

The chain has TRBV2 and TRBJ2-4; D gene uncertain. This CDR3 is 13 amino acids long. V gave up 5 bases and J gave up 3 bases, with 8 bases separating them. Germline CDR1 reads SNHLY; CDR2 reads FYNNEI. DNA for the CDR3: TGTGCCAGCAGTCCAGGTTTCAAAAACATTCAGTACTTC. Its protein is CASSPGFKNIQYF.

V is TRBV2 and J is TRBJ2-2; D is unclear. The CDR3 runs to 13 residues. Trimming stripped 6 bases from V and 6 bases from J, with 11 bases between. Germline CDR1 is SNHLY and CDR2 is FYNNEI. CDR3 DNA: TGTGCCAGCAGGGACCTATGGTCCGGGGAGCTGTTTTTT. This sequence encodes CASRDLWSGELFF.

The chain joins TRBV5-1 to TRBJ1-6, with TRBD1 matching 8 bases. This CDR3 has 15 residues. V was clipped by 0 bases and J by 11 bases; unmatched bases: 7. From germline, CDR1 is SGHRS and CDR2 YFSETQ. The CDR3 loop is CASSLDRGRGAPLHF. The CDR3 DNA sequence: TGCGCCAGCAGCTTGGACAGGGGGAGAGGGGCACCCCTCCACTTT.

This chain uses TRBV28 with TRBJ2-1; D gene ambiguous. This CDR3 has 12 residues. From germline, CDR1 is MDHEN and CDR2 SYDVKM. Trimming pared 7 bases from V and 8 bases from J, leaving 12 bases between. The DNA for the CDR3 is TGTGCCAGCAATAGACGAAGGGATGAGCAGTTCTTC. Residues: CASNRRRDEQFF.

The genes are TRBV29-1 and TRBJ2-5, with 7 nucleotides matching TRBD1. CDR3 size: 13 residues. V was clipped by 2 bases and J by 1 base; unmatched bases: 1. Per germline, CDR1 SQVTM and CDR2 ANQGSEA. CDR3 nucleotide sequence: TGCAGCGTTGAAAGACAGGGCCAAGAGACCCAGTACTTC. It encodes CSVERQGQETQYF.

CDR3: CASSPTGFGQPQHF. Here the CDR3 DNA reads TGTGCCAGCAGCCCAACCGGATTCGGGCAGCCCCAGCATTTT. The genes are TRBV11-2 and TRBJ1-5; D uncertain. CDR3 length equals 14 residues. V was shortened by 5 bases and J by 7 bases, with 15 bases between the two germline ends. Germline values: CDR1 SGHAT, CDR2 FQNNGV.